This TCR beta chain is drawn from a study of blood T cell repertoires in COVID-19. As for the study in general: Italy, Spain and the United States were the sources of the convalescent and acute COVID-19 samples.

How the authors handled the data: Counts of nucleated cells, estimated from reference gene primer amplification, were obtained. TCRdb's copy holds only in-frame clones and misses some; the assay was immunoSEQ multiplex PCR. Clonal size and the V and J genes are those of that table, whereas D and trimming came from the DNA. This sample has 55,000 to 80,000 clones, with approximately 91% found just once. This CDR3 contains 14 residues. V dropped 4 bases and J dropped 4 bases, with 13 bases sitting between them. Germline CDR1 MNHEY, CDR2 SVGEGT. The sequence came from a human donor in a cohort sampled during active COVID-19. V gene TRBV6-2 or TRBV6-3 combines with J gene TRBJ1-2, with unresolved D. Input material: peripheral blood. CDR3 nucleotide sequence: TGTGCCAGCAGTTTACGGCTGGGCTCCTATGGCTACACCTTC. Amino acid sequence: CASSLRLGSYGYTF.